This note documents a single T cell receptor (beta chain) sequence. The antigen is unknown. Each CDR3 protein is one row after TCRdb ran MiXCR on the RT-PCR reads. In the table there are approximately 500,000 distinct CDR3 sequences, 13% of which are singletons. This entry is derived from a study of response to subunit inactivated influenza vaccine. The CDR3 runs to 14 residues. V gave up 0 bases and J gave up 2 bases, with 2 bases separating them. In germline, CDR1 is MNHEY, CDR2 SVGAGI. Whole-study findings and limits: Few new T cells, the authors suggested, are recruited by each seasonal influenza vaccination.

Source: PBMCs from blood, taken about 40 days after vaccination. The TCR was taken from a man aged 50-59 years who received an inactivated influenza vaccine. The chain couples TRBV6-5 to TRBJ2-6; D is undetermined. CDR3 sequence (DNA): TGTGCCAGCAGTTACTCCCCTGGGGCCAACGTCCTGACTTTC. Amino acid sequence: CASSYSPGANVLTF.